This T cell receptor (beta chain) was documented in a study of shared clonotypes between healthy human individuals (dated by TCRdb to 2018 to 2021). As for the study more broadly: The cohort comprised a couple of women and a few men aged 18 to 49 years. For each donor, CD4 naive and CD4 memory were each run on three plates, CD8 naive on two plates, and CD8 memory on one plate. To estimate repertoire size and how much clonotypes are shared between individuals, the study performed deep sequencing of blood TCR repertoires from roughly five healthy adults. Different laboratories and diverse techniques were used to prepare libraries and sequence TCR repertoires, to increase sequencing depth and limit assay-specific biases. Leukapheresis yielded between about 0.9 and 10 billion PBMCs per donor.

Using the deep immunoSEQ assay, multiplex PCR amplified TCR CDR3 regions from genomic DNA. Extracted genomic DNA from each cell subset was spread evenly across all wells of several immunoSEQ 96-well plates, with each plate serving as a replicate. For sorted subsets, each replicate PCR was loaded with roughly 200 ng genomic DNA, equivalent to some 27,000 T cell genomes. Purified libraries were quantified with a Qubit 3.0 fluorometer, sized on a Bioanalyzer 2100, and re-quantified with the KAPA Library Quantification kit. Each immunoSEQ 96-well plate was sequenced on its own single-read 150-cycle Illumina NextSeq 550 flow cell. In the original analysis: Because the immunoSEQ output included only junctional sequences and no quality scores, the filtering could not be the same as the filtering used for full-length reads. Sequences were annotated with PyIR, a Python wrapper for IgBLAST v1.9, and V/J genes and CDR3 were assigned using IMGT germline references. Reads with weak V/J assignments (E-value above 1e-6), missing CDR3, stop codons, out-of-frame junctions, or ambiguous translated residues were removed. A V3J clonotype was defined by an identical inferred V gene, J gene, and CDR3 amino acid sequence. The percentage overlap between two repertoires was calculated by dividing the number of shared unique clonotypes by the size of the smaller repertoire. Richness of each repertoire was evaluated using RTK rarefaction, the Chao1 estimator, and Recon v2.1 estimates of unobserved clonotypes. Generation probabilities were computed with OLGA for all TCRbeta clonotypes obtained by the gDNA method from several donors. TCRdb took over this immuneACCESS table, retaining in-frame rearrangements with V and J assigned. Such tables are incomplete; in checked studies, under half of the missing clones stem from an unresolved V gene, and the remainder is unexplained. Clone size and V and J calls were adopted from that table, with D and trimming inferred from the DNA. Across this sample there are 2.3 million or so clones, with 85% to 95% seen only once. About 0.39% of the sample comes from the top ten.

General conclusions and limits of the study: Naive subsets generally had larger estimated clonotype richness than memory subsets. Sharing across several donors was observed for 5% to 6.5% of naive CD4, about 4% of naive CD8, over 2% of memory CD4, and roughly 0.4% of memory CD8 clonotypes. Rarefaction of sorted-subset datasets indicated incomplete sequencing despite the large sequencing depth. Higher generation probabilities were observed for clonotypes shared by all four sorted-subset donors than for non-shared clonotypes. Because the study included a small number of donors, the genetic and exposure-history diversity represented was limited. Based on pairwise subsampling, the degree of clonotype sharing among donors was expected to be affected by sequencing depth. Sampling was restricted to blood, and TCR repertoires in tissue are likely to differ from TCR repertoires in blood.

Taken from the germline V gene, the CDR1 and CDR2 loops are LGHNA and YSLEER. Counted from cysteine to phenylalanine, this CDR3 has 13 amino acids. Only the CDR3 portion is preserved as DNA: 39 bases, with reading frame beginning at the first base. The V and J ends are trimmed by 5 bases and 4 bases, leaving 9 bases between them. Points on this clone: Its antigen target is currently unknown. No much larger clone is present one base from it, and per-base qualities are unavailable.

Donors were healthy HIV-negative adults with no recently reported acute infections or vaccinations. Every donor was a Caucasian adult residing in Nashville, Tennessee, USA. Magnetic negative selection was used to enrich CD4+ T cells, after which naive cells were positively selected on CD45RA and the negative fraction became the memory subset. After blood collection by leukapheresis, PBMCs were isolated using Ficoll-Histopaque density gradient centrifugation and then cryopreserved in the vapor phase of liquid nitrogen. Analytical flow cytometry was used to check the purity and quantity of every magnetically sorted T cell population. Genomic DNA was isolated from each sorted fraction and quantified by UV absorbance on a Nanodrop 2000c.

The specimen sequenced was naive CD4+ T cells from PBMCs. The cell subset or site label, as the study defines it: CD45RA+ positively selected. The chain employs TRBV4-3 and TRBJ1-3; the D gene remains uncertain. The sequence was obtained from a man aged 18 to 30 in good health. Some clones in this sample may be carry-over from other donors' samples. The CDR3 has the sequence CASSETSGNTIYF. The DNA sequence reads TGCGCCAGCAGCGAGACCTCCGGAAACACCATATATTTT.